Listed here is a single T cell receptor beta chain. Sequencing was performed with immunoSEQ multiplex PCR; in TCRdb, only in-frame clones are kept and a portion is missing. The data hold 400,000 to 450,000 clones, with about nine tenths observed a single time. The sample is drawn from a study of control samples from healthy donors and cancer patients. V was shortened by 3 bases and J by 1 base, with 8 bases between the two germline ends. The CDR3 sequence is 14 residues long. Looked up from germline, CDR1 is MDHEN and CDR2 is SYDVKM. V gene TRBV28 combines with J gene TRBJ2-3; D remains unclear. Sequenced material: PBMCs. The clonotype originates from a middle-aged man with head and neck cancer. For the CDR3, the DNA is TGTGCCAGCAGTTTGTCGGACGGCACAGATACGCAGTATTTT. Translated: CASSLSDGTDTQYF. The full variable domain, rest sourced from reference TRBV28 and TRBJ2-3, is DVKVTQSSRYLVKRTGEKVFLECVQDMDHENMFWYRQDPGLGLRLIYFSYDVKMKEKGDIPEGYSVSREKKERFSLILESASTNQTSMYLCASSLSDGTDTQYFGPGTRLTVL.